Listed here are 15 T cell receptor beta chains from one sample, sequenced in a study of blood T cells in healthy people across ages. For the second PCR, which ran for roughly 6 to 11 cycles, a sample-barcoded 5' primer and a J-beta primer mix were used. Via MiXCR, TCRdb re-called the 5' RACE reads, giving one row per CDR3 protein. The table includes around 1.7 million distinct CDR3 sequences, approximately 30% detected once. The material sequenced was blood. The receptors come from a woman aged 25 to 45 in good health.

For this clonotype: A much more abundant neighbour one base away suggests this may be a read error. This sequence joins TRBV28 and TRBJ2-1; 9 nucleotides agree with TRBD1. The J call could be wrong; TRBJ2-7 is a better fit for the DNA end. There are 15 residues in the CDR3. Germline V gene lookup returns CDR1 MDHEN and CDR2 SYDVKM. CDR3 sequence (DNA): TGTGCCAGCACCGATCCCGGGACAGGGTACAATGAGCAGTACTTC. It specifies CASTDPGTGYNEQYF.

Only a few counts were recorded for this clonotype. The chain recombines TRBV5-1 with TRBJ2-4; D is unresolved. The J call may be wrong; the DNA end is better matched by TRBJ2-5. The CDR3 length is 14 residues. CDR1 is SGHRS, CDR2 YFSETQ, per germline. The CDR3 nucleotides are TGCGCCAGCAGCGGGGTTGGAGATCAAGAGACCCAGTACTTC. Translating it yields CASSGVGDQETQYF.

The chain has TRBV20-1 and TRBJ2-7; D assignment may be TRBD1 or TRBD2 (5 bases each). The DNA end favors TRBJ2-1, so the J call may be wrong. This CDR3 contains 14 residues. The germline CDR1 and CDR2 sequences are DFQATT and SNEGSKA (reference sequence). The CDR3 DNA follows: TGCAGTGCTCAGCGGACAACCGCCATGAAGTGCCAGTTCTTC. It is translated as CSAQRTTAMKCQFF.

In its sample, this clonotype was seen a few times. This chain uses TRBV29-1 with TRBJ2-1; 10 nucleotides line up with TRBD2. With V trimmed by 6 bases and J by 5 bases, 7 bases remained unmatched. CDR1 SQVTM and CDR2 ANQGSEA come from the germline V gene. The CDR3 extends over 14 amino acids. CDR3 loop: CSVSSGSRNNEQFF. The CDR3 nucleotides are TGCAGCGTCTCTAGCGGGAGTAGGAACAATGAGCAGTTCTTC.

The chain joins TRBV12-3 or TRBV12-4 to TRBJ2-3, with 8 nucleotides matching TRBD2. This CDR3 spans 15 amino acids. V lost 5 bases to trimming and J lost 1 base; unmatched junction nucleotides: 5. In DNA, the CDR3 is TGTGCCAGCAGTACGGGACTAGTGGGCACAGATACGCAGTATTTT. The encoded protein is CASSTGLVGTDTQYF.

The rearrangement uses TRBV20-1 and TRBJ2-7; 7 bases line up with TRBD2. CDR3 size: 14 residues. Trimming cost V 4 bases and J 5 bases; bases outside gene matches: 11. CDR1 and CDR2 from the germline V gene are DFQATT and SNEGSKA (reference sequence). The CDR3: CSANPGRGDHEQYF. The DNA of the CDR3 is TGCAGTGCTAACCCGGGACGGGGGGATCACGAGCAGTACTTC.

The genes are TRBV5-1 and TRBJ1-6; TRBD1 matches 8 bases. The CDR3 length is 15 residues. From germline, CDR1 is SGHRS and CDR2 YFSETQ. The trim removed 4 bases at V and 7 bases at J, leaving 7 bases unmatched. This CDR3 reads CASSIGQGGNSPLHF. CDR3 DNA: TGCGCCAGCAGCATCGGACAGGGAGGGAATTCACCCCTCCACTTT.

V is TRBV5-1 and J is TRBJ2-4, with TRBD2 matching 12 bases. The J call may not be correct, given that the DNA end is closer to TRBJ2-7. This CDR3 has 16 residues. The germline gives CDR1 SGHRS, CDR2 YFSETQ. CDR3 loop: CASSLWWTSGEYEQYF. Written as DNA, the CDR3 is TGCGCCAGCAGCCTCTGGTGGACTAGCGGGGAATACGAGCAGTACTTC.

Remarks on this clonotype: This sequence may be a read error, since a much larger clone differs from it by one base. The rearrangement joins TRBV4-1 to TRBJ2-5; perhaps D is TRBD1 or TRBD2 (6 bases each). V dropped 3 bases and J dropped 5 bases, with 16 bases sitting between them. Looked up from germline, CDR1 is MGHRA and CDR2 is YSYEKL. CDR3 length equals 15 residues. Here the CDR3 reads CASSQGGTTQETQYF. The CDR3, as DNA: TGCGCCAGCAGCCAGGGCGGGACAACCCAGGAGACCCAGTACTTC.

There are a few counts of this clonotype. The CDR3 is CASRVGNTEAFF. The CDR3 DNA reads TGCGCCAGCCGCGTGGGGAACACTGAAGCTTTCTTT. V and J are TRBV5-1 and TRBJ1-1; D remains ambiguous. V lost 7 bases to trimming and J lost 1 base, with 8 bases between them. The CDR3 has 12 residues. Germline V lookup: CDR1 SGHRS, CDR2 YFSETQ.

In its sample, this clonotype was seen many times. J is TRBJ2-5 and V is TRBV4-3; D possibly corresponds to TRBD2 (6 bases). The length of the CDR3 is 14 residues. Germline assignment: CDR1 LGHNA and CDR2 YSLEER. V lost 2 bases to trimming and J lost 3 bases, with 10 bases between them. CDR3 residues: CASSQLAQKETQYF. CDR3 nucleotide sequence: TGCGCCAGCAGCCAACTAGCGCAAAAAGAGACCCAGTACTTC.

This clonotype appeared a few times. The chain employs TRBV7-9 and TRBJ2-7; D uncertain. The CDR3 sequence is 12 residues long. Trimming removed 0 bases from V and 11 bases from J, with 11 bases in between. Germline lookup yields CDR1 SEHNR and CDR2 FQNEAQ (reference sequence). The CDR3 DNA sequence: TGTGCCAGCAGCTTAGCGCGCGGTTTGGAGTACTTC. Residues: CASSLARGLEYF. Combining the CDR3 with reference TRBV7-9 and TRBJ2-7 gives the whole variable domain DTGVSQNPRHKITKRGQNVTFRCDPISEHNRLYWYRQTLGQGPEFLTYFQNEAQLEKSRLLSDRFSAERPKGSFSTLEIQRTEQGDSAMYLCASSLARGLEYFGPGTRLTVT.

In regard to this clonotype: This could be a read error, since a much larger clone is one nucleotide away. This chain uses TRBV5-1 with TRBJ2-1; TRBD2 aligns across 8 bases. The germline V gene has CDR1 SGHRS and CDR2 YFSETQ. This CDR3 spans 16 amino acids. The CDR3 region is CAGSLTPSGSYNEQFF. The CDR3 nucleotides read TGCGCCGGCAGCTTGACCCCTAGCGGGTCCTACAATGAGCAGTTCTTC.

This clonotype was seen more than once but under ten times. The chain uses TRBV20-1 and TRBJ2-5; no clear D gene. Germline CDR1 DFQATT, CDR2 SNEGSKA (reference sequence). V was clipped by 6 bases and J by 5 bases, with 16 bases between them. The length of the CDR3 is 13 residues. The CDR3 DNA reads TGCAGTGCGAGCGATAGGGTAGGGGAGACCCAGTACTTC. This sequence encodes CSASDRVGETQYF.

The rearrangement uses TRBV4-3 and TRBJ1-5; D is undetermined. Per the germline V gene, CDR1 is LGHNA and CDR2 is YSLEER. The CDR3 runs 13 residues. Trimming cost V 1 base and J 11 bases, with 12 bases left between them. The CDR3 loop is CASSQVSREAQHF. The CDR3 DNA is TGCGCCAGCAGCCAAGTTTCGAGGGAGGCCCAGCATTTT.